These 24 T cell receptor beta chains originate from one sample sequenced in a study of T cell responses to AZD1222 COVID-19 vaccine. Clones were sequenced by immunoSEQ multiplex PCR, and TCRdb holds only the in-frame ones, with some missing. The repertoire has some 130,000 clones, around 90% of them found once; the top ten carry about 1.9%. Sequencing used peripheral blood, obtained on day 0 of AZD1222 vaccination. Receptor source: an adult in good health.

This chain joins TRBV18 and TRBJ2-7; weak D call: TRBD1 (8 bases). The CDR3 covers 15 residues. V was cut by 2 bases and J by 3 bases, with 14 bases left in between. In germline, CDR1 is KGHSH, CDR2 LQKENI. In DNA, the CDR3 is TGTGCCAGCTCACCAGGACAGGGAGGGGGCTACGAGCAGTACTTC. Translating it yields CASSPGQGGGYEQYF.

V and J are TRBV4-1 and TRBJ2-7; a possible D gene is TRBD2 (6 bases). CDR3 length: 15 residues. Germline-derived CDR1 and CDR2 are MGHRA and YSYEKL. Trimming pared 2 bases from V and 0 bases from J, leaving 11 bases between. CDR3 nucleotide sequence: TGCGCCAGCAGCCAACCAAGAGCGGGCTCCTACGAGCAGTACTTC. Translating gives CASSQPRAGSYEQYF.

The chain couples TRBV25-1 to TRBJ1-2, with TRBD1 matching over 9 bases. The germline V gene encodes CDR1 MGHDK and CDR2 SYGVNS. V dropped 5 bases and J dropped 0; count of bases not matched to a gene: 1. The CDR3 consists of 14 residues. The CDR3 coding sequence is TGTGCCAGCAGTACAGGGGGCGCTAACTATGGCTACACCTTC. Its translation: CASSTGGANYGYTF.

This chain joins TRBV6-5 and TRBJ2-7; possible D gene TRBD1, 6 bases. V was cut by 7 bases and J by 3 bases, with 10 bases left in between. The CDR3 loop spans 12 amino acids. CDR1 is MNHEY, CDR2 SVGAGI, per germline. The CDR3 reads CASIRTVYEQYF. As DNA, the CDR3 is TGTGCCAGCATTCGGACAGTCTACGAGCAGTACTTC.

The chain has TRBV19 and TRBJ1-1; TRBD1 agrees at 7 bases. With V trimmed by 2 bases and J by 5 bases, 5 bases remained unmatched. The CDR3 is 14 amino acids. The germline V gene encodes CDR1 LNHDA and CDR2 SQIVND (reference sequence). CDR3 region: CASSIQGVRTEAFF. CDR3 in DNA: TGTGCCAGTAGTATACAGGGGGTGAGGACTGAAGCTTTCTTT.

The chain uses TRBV19 and TRBJ2-3; perhaps TRBD2 as D (5 bases). V lost 5 bases, J lost 7 bases, and 7 bases lay in between. The CDR3 loop spans 11 amino acids. Germline CDR1 is LNHDA and CDR2 is SQIVND (reference sequence). As DNA, the CDR3 is TGTGCCAGTAGTGAGGGAAATACGCAGTATTTT. Translation: CASSEGNTQYF.

The chain links TRBV15 to TRBJ1-6, with 9 bases lining up with TRBD1. The V and J ends lost 5 bases and 4 bases, in that order; junction bases with no gene match: 3. Germline CDR1 and CDR2: LNHNV and YYDKDF (reference sequence). This CDR3 is built from 15 residues. The CDR3 coding sequence is TGTGCCACCAGCCCGGGACAGGGTTATAATTCACCCCTCCACTTT. It translates to CATSPGQGYNSPLHF. The full variable domain, with the rest looked up from reference TRBV15 and TRBJ1-6, is DAMVIQNPRYQVTQFGKPVTLSCSQTLNHNVMYWYQQKSSQAPKLLFHYYDKDFNNEADTPDNFQSRRPNTSFCFLDIRSPGLGDTAMYLCATSPGQGYNSPLHFGNGTRLTVT.

V usage is TRBV19 and J usage is TRBJ1-2; D gene unclear. Germline V gene sequence: CDR1 LNHDA, CDR2 SQIVND (reference sequence). Trimming removed 3 bases from V and 4 bases from J, with 12 bases in between. This CDR3 region has 14 residues. The CDR3 DNA reads as TGTGCCAGTAGTATGGCGGACGGGATCTATGGCTACACCTTC. Encoded protein: CASSMADGIYGYTF.

The rearrangement joins TRBV2 to TRBJ1-1; D may be TRBD1 (5 bases). The CDR3 consists of 16 residues. Germline values: CDR1 SNHLY, CDR2 FYNNEI. Trimming pared 4 bases from V and 2 bases from J, leaving 17 bases between. CDR3 DNA: TGTGCCAGCAGTGGGGAACTGGGACCGAGAAACACTGAAGCTTTCTTT. This sequence encodes CASSGELGPRNTEAFF. The full variable domain, with the rest looked up from reference TRBV2 and TRBJ1-1, is EPEVTQTPSHQVTQMGQEVILRCVPISNHLYFYWYRQILGQKVEFLVSFYNNEISEKSEIFDDQFSVERPDGSNFTLKIRSTKLEDSAMYFCASSGELGPRNTEAFFGQGTRLTVV.

The V and J genes are TRBV27 and TRBJ1-1; D gene ambiguous. This CDR3 contains 12 residues. The germline V gene has CDR1 MNHEY and CDR2 SMNVEV (reference sequence). V dropped 7 bases and J dropped 0 bases, with 6 bases sitting between them. The CDR3 nucleotides read TGTGCCAGCATGAGGATGAACACTGAAGCTTTCTTT. Translation: CASMRMNTEAFF.

The chain links TRBV9 to TRBJ2-1; tentatively, D is TRBD2 (5 bases). The CDR3 runs to 20 residues. Looked up from germline, CDR1 is SGDLS and CDR2 is YYNGEE. Deletions cut 2 bases from V and 7 bases from J, with 31 bases between. The CDR3 loop is CASSVSIPLSSHNGLNEQFF. The CDR3 region has the DNA TGTGCCAGCAGCGTCAGTATCCCCCTTTCTAGCCACAATGGGTTGAATGAGCAGTTCTTC.

The V gene is TRBV27, the J gene TRBJ1-1; D might be TRBD1 (5 bases). Germline V lookup: CDR1 MNHEY, CDR2 SMNVEV (reference sequence). With 4 bases removed from V and 1 base from J, the gap between germline ends came to 10 bases. This CDR3 has 14 residues. The CDR3 loop is CASSSAGWNTEAFF. The CDR3 DNA is TGTGCCAGCAGTTCGGCAGGGTGGAACACTGAAGCTTTCTTT.

The chain couples TRBV3-1 (or the pseudogene TRBV3-2) to TRBJ2-1; 9 bases agree with TRBD2. This CDR3 region has 14 residues. CDR1 and CDR2 from the germline V gene are LGHDT and YNNKEL (reference sequence). J lost 7 bases, V lost 5 bases, and 6 bases had no gene match. CDR3 DNA: TGTGCCAGCAGCTACGGGACTAGCCGGAATGAGCAGTTCTTC. Its translation: CASSYGTSRNEQFF.

In its sample, this clone was seen once. The rearrangement uses TRBV5-1 and TRBJ2-1; D call uncertain. The germline V gene encodes CDR1 SGHRS and CDR2 YFSETQ. The CDR3 is 14 amino acids. With 1 base removed from V and 7 bases from J, the gap between germline ends came to 12 bases. This chain's CDR3 is CASSLRLGWNEQFF. The CDR3 region has the DNA TGCGCCAGCAGCTTGAGGCTAGGGTGGAATGAGCAGTTCTTC.

V usage is TRBV14 and J usage is TRBJ2-3; D gene uncertain. The CDR3 sequence is 15 residues long. Germline V gene sequence: CDR1 SGHDN, CDR2 FVKESK. V was pared by 0 bases and J by 3 bases, with 10 bases between. CDR3 protein: CASSQEPVVTDTQYF. As DNA, the CDR3 is TGTGCCAGCAGCCAAGAACCGGTGGTAACAGATACGCAGTATTTT.

The J gene is TRBJ2-5, the V gene TRBV6-5; a weak D match, TRBD1 (6 bases). V was shortened by 2 bases and J by 4 bases, with 11 bases between the two germline ends. Looked up from germline, CDR1 is MNHEY and CDR2 is SVGAGI. This CDR3 has 14 residues. CDR3 in DNA: TGTGCCAGCAGTTACGCCAGGGGCGGAGAGACCCAGTACTTC. This codes for CASSYARGGETQYF.

The rearrangement links TRBV2 to TRBJ1-2, with D unclear. The CDR3 loop spans 14 amino acids. The V end lost 3 bases, the J end lost 4 bases, and 12 bases lay between the germline ends. Germline V gene sequence: CDR1 SNHLY, CDR2 FYNNEI. The CDR3 is CASSDEGGIYGYTF. CDR3 sequence (DNA): TGTGCCAGCAGTGACGAGGGTGGAATCTATGGCTACACCTTC.

This chain joins TRBV6-6 and TRBJ2-7; 7 bases line up with TRBD1. The V segment lost 2 bases and the J segment 6 bases; nucleotides outside the gene matches: 7. The length of the CDR3 is 14 residues. Per germline, CDR1 MNHNY and CDR2 SVGAGI (reference sequence). The CDR3 loop is CASSYARQGGEQYF. The DNA of the CDR3 is TGTGCCAGCAGTTACGCCAGACAGGGTGGCGAGCAGTACTTC.

The J gene is TRBJ1-5, the V gene TRBV7-8; maybe TRBD1 (5 bases). The CDR3 has 14 residues. From germline, CDR1 is SGHVS and CDR2 FQNEAQ. V lost 6 bases and J 4 bases, leaving 13 bases between the germline ends. CDR3 protein: CASRAGTQNQPQHF. In DNA form, the CDR3 reads TGTGCCAGCAGGGCCGGGACCCAAAATCAGCCCCAGCATTTT.

This chain links TRBV7-2 with TRBJ1-1; D is uncertain. The CDR3 is 13 residues long. Germline CDR1 reads SGHTA; CDR2 reads FQGNSA. V shed 3 bases and J shed 7 bases, with 12 bases lying between them. CDR3 nucleotides: TGTGCCAGCAGCTTTTCGTCGAGCGGTGAAGCTTTCTTT. Amino acid sequence: CASSFSSSGEAFF.

This clone was recorded once. The gene calls are TRBV30 and TRBJ1-1; no clear D gene. Germline V gives CDR1 GTSNPN, CDR2 SVGIG (reference sequence). This CDR3 spans 12 amino acids. Trimming pared 5 bases from V and 6 bases from J, leaving 13 bases between. The CDR3 DNA reads TGTGCCTGGTCCTCTAGAGGGCCTGAAGCTTTCTTT. Translated: CAWSSRGPEAFF.

The chain couples TRBV9 to TRBJ2-1, with D perhaps being TRBD1 or TRBD2 (5 bases each). Germline loops: CDR1 SGDLS, CDR2 YYNGEE. Between the trimmed V and J ends, which lost 3 bases and 8 bases, there was a span of 18 bases. This CDR3 contains 15 residues. DNA for the CDR3: TGTGCCAGCAGCGACCGGGACCTAAGGATCGATGAGCAGTTCTTC. As protein: CASSDRDLRIDEQFF.

The chain uses TRBV21-1 and TRBJ1-6; the D call in the table, TRBD1, was not verified against the DNA. TRBV21-1 is recorded as a pseudogene. The CDR3 length is 16 residues. CDR3 amino acids: CASSSLQAQNNSPLHF. CDR3 nucleotide sequence: TGTGCCAGCAGCTCCCTGCAGGCACAGAACAATTCACCCCTCCACTTT.

In DNA form, the CDR3 reads TGTGCCAGCAGCCAAGGTGACAGGGCGATCGGACCCCTCCACTTT. It yields the protein CASSQGDRAIGPLHF. The rearrangement uses TRBV14 and TRBJ1-6; TRBD1 matches 7 bases. Germline V gene sequence: CDR1 SGHDN, CDR2 FVKESK. V was pared by 1 base and J by 12 bases, with 9 bases of the junction left unmatched. CDR3 length equals 15 residues.